This is a list of T cell receptor beta chains from one sample in a study of T cell changes during pregnancy in multiple sclerosis. Assay: immunoSEQ multiplex PCR; the TCRdb copy retains only in-frame clones and omits some. In the table there are about 38,000 clones, roughly 89% of which are singletons. The sample was CD4+ T cells from peripheral blood mononuclear cells, taken in the second trimester of pregnancy. The receptors stem from a female donor with multiple sclerosis, enrolled in a pregnancy study. Each CDR3 is given with its conserved first and last residue. The D gene is left open where the match is weak. The size field is filled for only some rows; it gives once, few, many or a size class.

- 14 - TRBJ2-7 TRBV18 CASSPVIQGFEQYF TGTGCCAGCTCACCAGTGATACAGGGATTTGAGCAGTACTTC
- 15 once TRBJ1-4 TRBV27 CASSFNTASHGKLFF TGTGCCAGCAGTTTTAACACAGCCTCGCATGGAAAACTGTTTTTT
TRBD1 15 - TRBJ2-7 TRBV28 CASTPWDRTFYEQYF TGTGCCAGCACCCCCTGGGACAGAACTTTCTACGAGCAGTACTTC
TRBD1 15 - TRBJ1-1 TRBV7-9 CASSLATGRYTEAFF TGTGCCAGCAGCTTAGCGACAGGGAGGTACACTGAAGCTTTCTTT
TRBD2 14 once TRBJ2-1 TRBV5-8 CASSPGTTLNEQFF TGTGCCAGCAGCCCAGGGACTACCCTAAATGAGCAGTTCTTC
- 13 - TRBJ1-4 TRBV19 CASSMRETEKLFF TGTGCCAGTAGTATGAGGGAAACAGAAAAACTGTTTTTT
- 13 once TRBJ2-1 TRBV18 CASSPLSDNEQFF TGTGCCAGCTCACCACTTTCCGACAATGAGCAGTTCTTC
TRBD1 16 - TRBJ1-3 TRBV10-3 CAIREGADSFGNTIYF TGTGCCATCCGGGAGGGGGCTGATTCGTTTGGAAACACCATATATTTT
TRBD1 15 - TRBJ2-2 TRBV11-3 CASSSWTGDTGELFF TGTGCCAGCAGCTCATGGACAGGGGACACCGGGGAGCTGTTTTTT
TRBD1 15 - TRBJ1-5 TRBV19 CASLTPGQGGKPQHF TGTGCCAGTCTTACTCCGGGACAGGGGGGAAAGCCCCAGCATTTT
- 14 - TRBJ2-7 TRBV6-5 CASSRTGYWFEQYF TGTGCCAGCAGTCGAACAGGGTATTGGTTCGAGCAGTACTTC
- 13 - TRBJ2-1 TRBV5-4 CASSLTGYNEQFF TGTGCCAGCAGCTTAACCGGGTACAATGAGCAGTTCTTC
- 12 - TRBJ2-1 TRBV19 CASSREGDEQFF TGTGCCAGTAGCCGAGAAGGGGATGAGCAGTTCTTC
- 14 - TRBJ1-5 TRBV6-1 CASSAPGGGQPQHF TGTGCCAGCAGTGCACCCGGGGGAGGTCAGCCCCAGCATTTT
TRBD1 15 - TRBJ1-5 TRBV28 CASRAGQGNNQPQHF TGTGCCAGCAGGGCGGGACAGGGGAACAATCAGCCCCAGCATTTT
- 14 - TRBJ2-5 TRBV5-1 CASSYQATQETQYF TGCGCCAGCAGTTATCAGGCGACCCAAGAGACCCAGTACTTC
- 11 - TRBJ2-7 TRBV2 CASSDFREQYF TGTGCCAGCAGTGATTTTCGGGAGCAGTACTTC
- 14 once TRBJ1-5 TRBV7-8 CASSLGALNQPQHF TGTGCCAGCAGCTTGGGGGCCCTAAATCAGCCCCAGCATTTT
TRBD1 15 - TRBJ1-1 TRBV9 CASSVEGQGATEAFF TGTGCCAGCAGCGTAGAGGGACAGGGGGCCACTGAAGCTTTCTTT
- 15 - TRBJ1-4 TRBV19 CASSTGLRVYEKLFF TGTGCCAGTAGTACAGGGCTTCGGGTCTATGAAAAACTGTTTTTT
- 15 - TRBJ2-3 TRBV7-2 CASSLVAGNTDTQYF TGTGCCAGCAGCTTAGTTGCAGGGAACACAGATACGCAGTATTTT
- 19 - TRBJ2-3 TRBV11-3 CARSPGREYKGERTDTQYF TGTGCCAGATCACCCGGAAGGGAGTATAAGGGGGAACGCACAGATACGCAGTATTTT
- 18 - TRBJ2-2 TRBV4-2 CASSQDSPDSANTGELFF TGTGCCAGCAGCCAAGATTCCCCCGACAGCGCGAACACCGGGGAGCTGTTTTTT
TRBD1 14 - TRBJ1-2 TRBV6-5 CASRPGQGSYGYTF TGTGCCAGCAGGCCCGGACAGGGGAGCTATGGCTACACCTTC
- 16 - TRBJ2-1 TRBV7-6 CASSLNGLANYNEQFF TGTGCCAGCAGCTTAAACGGGCTAGCGAACTACAATGAGCAGTTCTTC
TRBD2 20 once TRBJ2-1 TRBV9 CASSVGLAGAPLSSYNEQFF TGTGCCAGCAGCGTAGGGCTAGCGGGAGCCCCTTTGAGCTCCTACAATGAGCAGTTCTTC
TRBD1 15 - TRBJ2-2 TRBV11-2 CASSLGQGDTGELFF TGTGCCAGCAGCTTAGGACAGGGGGACACCGGGGAGCTGTTTTTT
- 13 - TRBJ1-1 TRBV7-3 CASRPGGSTEAFF TGTGCCAGCAGGCCGGGGGGTTCCACTGAAGCTTTCTTT
- 17 once TRBJ2-2 TRBV5-1 CASSYSPPGEGTGELFF TGCGCCAGCAGCTACTCGCCCCCGGGAGAGGGCACCGGGGAGCTGTTTTTT
TRBD1 16 few TRBJ2-7 TRBV11-2 CASRPSGTGKFHEQYF TGTGCCAGCAGACCGAGTGGGACAGGGAAGTTCCACGAGCAGTACTTC
TRBD2 16 - TRBJ2-1 TRBV7-9 CASSFSGTITYNEQFF TGTGCCAGCAGCTTCTCCGGGACTATCACCTACAATGAGCAGTTCTTC